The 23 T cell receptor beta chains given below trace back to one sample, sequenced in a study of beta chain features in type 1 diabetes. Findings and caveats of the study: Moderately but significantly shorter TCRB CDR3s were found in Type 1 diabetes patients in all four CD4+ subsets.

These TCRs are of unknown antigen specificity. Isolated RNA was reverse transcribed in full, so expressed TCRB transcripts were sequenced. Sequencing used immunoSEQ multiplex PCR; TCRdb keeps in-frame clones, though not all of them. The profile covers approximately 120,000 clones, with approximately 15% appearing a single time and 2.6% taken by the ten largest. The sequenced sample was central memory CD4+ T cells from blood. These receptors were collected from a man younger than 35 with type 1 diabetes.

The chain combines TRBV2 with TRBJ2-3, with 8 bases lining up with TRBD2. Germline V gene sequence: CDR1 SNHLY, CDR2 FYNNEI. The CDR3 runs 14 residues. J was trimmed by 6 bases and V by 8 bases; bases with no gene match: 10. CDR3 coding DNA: TGTGCCAGCGCCCGACAGACTAGCGCTGATACGCAGTATTTT. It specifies CASARQTSADTQYF.

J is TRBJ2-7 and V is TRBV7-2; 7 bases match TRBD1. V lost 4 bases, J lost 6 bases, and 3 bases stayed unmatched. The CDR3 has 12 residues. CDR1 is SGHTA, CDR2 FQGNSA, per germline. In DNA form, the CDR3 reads TGTGCCAGCAGCTCCAGGGGGAGCGAGCAGTACTTC. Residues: CASSSRGSEQYF.

CDR3 nucleotides: TGTGCCAGCAGCTTCCTAGCGGGAGTAAACACAGATACGCAGTATTTT. Its protein product is CASSFLAGVNTDTQYF. The V call is TRBV7-2, the J call TRBJ2-3; 10 nucleotides align to TRBD2. J gave up 2 bases and V 3 bases, and 5 bases lay outside the gene matches. Per germline, CDR1 SGHTA and CDR2 FQGNSA. CDR3 size: 16 residues.

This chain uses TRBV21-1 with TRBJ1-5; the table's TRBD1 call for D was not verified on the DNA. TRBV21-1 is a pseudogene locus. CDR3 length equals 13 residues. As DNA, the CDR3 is TGTGCCAGTAGAGGACAGGCCAATCAGCCCCAGCATTTT. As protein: CASRGQANQPQHF.

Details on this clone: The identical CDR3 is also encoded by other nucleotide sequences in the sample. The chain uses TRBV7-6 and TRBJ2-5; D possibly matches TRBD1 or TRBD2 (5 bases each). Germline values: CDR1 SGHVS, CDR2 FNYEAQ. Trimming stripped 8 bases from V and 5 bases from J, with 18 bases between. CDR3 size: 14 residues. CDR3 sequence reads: CASGGRDPGETQYF. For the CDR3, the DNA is TGTGCCAGCGGGGGTAGGGACCCAGGGGAGACCCAGTACTTC.

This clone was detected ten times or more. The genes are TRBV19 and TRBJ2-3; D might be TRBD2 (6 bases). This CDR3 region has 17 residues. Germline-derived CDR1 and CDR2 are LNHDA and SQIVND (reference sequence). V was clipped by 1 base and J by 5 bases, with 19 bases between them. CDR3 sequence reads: CASSIGARRGARDTQYF. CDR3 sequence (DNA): TGTGCCAGTAGTATAGGGGCACGTCGCGGGGCTAGAGATACGCAGTATTTT. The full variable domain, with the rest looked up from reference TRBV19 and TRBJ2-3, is DGGITQSPKYLFRKEGQNVTLSCEQNLNHDAMYWYRQDPGQGLRLIYYSQIVNDFQKGDIAEGYSVSREKKESFPLTVTSAQKNPTAFYLCASSIGARRGARDTQYFGPGTRLTVL.

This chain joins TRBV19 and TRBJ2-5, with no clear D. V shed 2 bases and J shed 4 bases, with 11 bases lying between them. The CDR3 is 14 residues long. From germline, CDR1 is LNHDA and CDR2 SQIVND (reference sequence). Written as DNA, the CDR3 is TGTGCCAGTAGTATACTCCCTACCGGAGAGACCCAGTACTTC. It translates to CASSILPTGETQYF.

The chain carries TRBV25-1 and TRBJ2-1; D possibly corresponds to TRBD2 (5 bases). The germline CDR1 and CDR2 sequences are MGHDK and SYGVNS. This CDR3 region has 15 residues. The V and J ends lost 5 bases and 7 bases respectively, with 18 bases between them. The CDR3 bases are TGTGCCAGCAGTCGTACCGACTCCCCGGGGAATGAGCAGTTCTTC. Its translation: CASSRTDSPGNEQFF. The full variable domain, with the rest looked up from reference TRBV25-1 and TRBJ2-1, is EADIYQTPRYLVIGTGKKITLECSQTMGHDKMYWYQQDPGMELHLIHYSYGVNSTEKGDLSSESTVSRIRTEHFPLTLESARPSHTSQYLCASSRTDSPGNEQFFGPGTRLTVL.

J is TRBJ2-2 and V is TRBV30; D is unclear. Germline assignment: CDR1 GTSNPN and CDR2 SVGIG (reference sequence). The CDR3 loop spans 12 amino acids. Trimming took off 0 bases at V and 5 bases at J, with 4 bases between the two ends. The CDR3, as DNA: TGTGCCTGGAGTGTTAGGACCGGGGAGCTGTTTTTT. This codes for CAWSVRTGELFF.

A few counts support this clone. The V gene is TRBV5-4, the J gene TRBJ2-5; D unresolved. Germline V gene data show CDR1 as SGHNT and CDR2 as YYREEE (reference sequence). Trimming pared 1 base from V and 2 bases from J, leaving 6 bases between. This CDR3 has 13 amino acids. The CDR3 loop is CASSLIGQETQYF. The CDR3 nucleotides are TGTGCCAGCAGCTTGATCGGGCAAGAGACCCAGTACTTC.

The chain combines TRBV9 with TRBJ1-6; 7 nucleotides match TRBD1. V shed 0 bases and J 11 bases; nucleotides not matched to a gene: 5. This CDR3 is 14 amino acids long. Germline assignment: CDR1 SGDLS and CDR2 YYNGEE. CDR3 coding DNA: TGTGCCAGCAGCGTAGGGGCAGGGGGGCCACCCCTCCACTTT. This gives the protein CASSVGAGGPPLHF.

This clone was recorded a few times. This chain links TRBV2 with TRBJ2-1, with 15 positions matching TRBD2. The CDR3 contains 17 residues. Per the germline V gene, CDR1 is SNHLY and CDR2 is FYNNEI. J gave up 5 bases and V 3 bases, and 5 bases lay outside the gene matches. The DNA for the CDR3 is TGTGCCAGCAGTGATGGGACTAGCGGGAGGTACCACAATGAGCAGTTCTTC. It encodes CASSDGTSGRYHNEQFF.

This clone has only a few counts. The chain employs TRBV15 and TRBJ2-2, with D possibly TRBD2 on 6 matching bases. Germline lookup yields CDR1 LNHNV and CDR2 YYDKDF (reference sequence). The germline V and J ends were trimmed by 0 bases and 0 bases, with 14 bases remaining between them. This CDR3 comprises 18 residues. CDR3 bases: TGTGCCACCAGCAGAGATCCCCCGGGACTGACGAACACCGGGGAGCTGTTTTTT. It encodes CATSRDPPGLTNTGELFF.

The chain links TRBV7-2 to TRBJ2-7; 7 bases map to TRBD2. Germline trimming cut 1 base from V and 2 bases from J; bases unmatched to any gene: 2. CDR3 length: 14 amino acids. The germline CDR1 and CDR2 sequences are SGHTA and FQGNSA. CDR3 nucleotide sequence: TGTGCCAGCAGCTTAGGGGAGGGCCCCTACGAGCAGTACTTC. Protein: CASSLGEGPYEQYF.

CDR3 region: CASSVEIDTQYF. The CDR3, as DNA: TGTGCCAGCAGCGTAGAAATAGATACGCAGTATTTT. This chain connects TRBV9 to TRBJ2-3, with D unclear. Germline V gene data show CDR1 as SGDLS and CDR2 as YYNGEE. The V end lost 0 bases, the J end lost 5 bases, and 4 bases lay between the germline ends. This CDR3 contains 12 residues.

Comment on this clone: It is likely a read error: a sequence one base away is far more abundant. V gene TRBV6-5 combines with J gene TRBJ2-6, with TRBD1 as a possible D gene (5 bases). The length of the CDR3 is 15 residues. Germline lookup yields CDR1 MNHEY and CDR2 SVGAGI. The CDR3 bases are TGTGCCAGCAGTTACCAGTCTTCTGGGGCCACCGTCCTGACTTTC. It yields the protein CASSYQSSGATVLTF.

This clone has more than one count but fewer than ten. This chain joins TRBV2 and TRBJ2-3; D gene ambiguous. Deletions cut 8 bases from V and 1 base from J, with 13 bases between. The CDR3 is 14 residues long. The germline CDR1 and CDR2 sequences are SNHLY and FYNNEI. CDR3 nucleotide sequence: TGTGCCAGCCCTAGACGGCTAGGCACAGATACGCAGTATTTT. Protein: CASPRRLGTDTQYF.

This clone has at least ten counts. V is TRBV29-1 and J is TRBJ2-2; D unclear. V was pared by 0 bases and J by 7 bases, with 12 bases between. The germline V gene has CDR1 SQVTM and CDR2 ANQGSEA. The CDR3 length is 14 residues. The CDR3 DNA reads TGCAGCGTTGAAGATAGGTGGGCAGGCGGGGAGCTGTTTTTT. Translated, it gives CSVEDRWAGGELFF.

Here the CDR3 DNA reads TGTGCCAGCAGCTTCACAGGGGGCCTTGGCTACACCTTC. It encodes CASSFTGGLGYTF. The chain has TRBV7-2 and TRBJ1-2, with 9 positions matching TRBD1. Trimming took 3 bases from V and 7 from J; bases not matched to a gene: 3. Germline loops: CDR1 SGHTA, CDR2 FQGNSA. The CDR3 loop spans 13 amino acids.

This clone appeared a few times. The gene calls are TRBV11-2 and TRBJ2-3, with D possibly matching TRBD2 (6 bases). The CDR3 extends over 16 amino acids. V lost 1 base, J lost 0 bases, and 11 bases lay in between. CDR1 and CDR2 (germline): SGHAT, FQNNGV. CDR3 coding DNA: TGTGCCAGCAGCTTAGGCCTAGCGAGTAGCACAGATACGCAGTATTTT. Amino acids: CASSLGLASSTDTQYF. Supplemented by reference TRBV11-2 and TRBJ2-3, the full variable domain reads EAGVAQSPRYKIIEKRQSVAFWCNPISGHATLYWYQQILGQGPKLLIQFQNNGVVDDSQLPKDRFSAERLKGVDSTLKIQPAKLEDSAVYLCASSLGLASSTDTQYFGPGTRLTVL.

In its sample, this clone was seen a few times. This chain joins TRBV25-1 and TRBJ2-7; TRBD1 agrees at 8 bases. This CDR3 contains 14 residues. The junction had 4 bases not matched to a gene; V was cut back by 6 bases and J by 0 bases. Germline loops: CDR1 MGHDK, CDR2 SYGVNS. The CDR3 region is CASRDRVGSYEQYF. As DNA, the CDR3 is TGTGCCAGCAGGGACAGGGTTGGCTCCTACGAGCAGTACTTC.

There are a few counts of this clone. Here the CDR3 DNA reads TGTGCCACCAGCAGATATCCTGATGGACTGGACAATGAGCAGTTCTTC. Its protein is CATSRYPDGLDNEQFF. This chain connects TRBV15 to TRBJ2-1; possibly TRBD2 for D (5 bases). The germline V gene encodes CDR1 LNHNV and CDR2 YYDKDF (reference sequence). Trimming cost V 2 bases and J 5 bases, with 16 bases left between them. The CDR3 is made up of 16 amino acids.

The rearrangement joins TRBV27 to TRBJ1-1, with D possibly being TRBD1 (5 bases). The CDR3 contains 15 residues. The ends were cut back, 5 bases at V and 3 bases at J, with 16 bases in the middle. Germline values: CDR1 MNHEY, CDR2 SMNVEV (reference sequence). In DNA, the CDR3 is TGTGCCAGCAGTCTTTTGTTTCAGGGATACACTGAAGCTTTCTTT. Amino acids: CASSLLFQGYTEAFF.